This passage covers 3 T cell receptor beta chains from one sample sequenced in a study of T cell repertoires in ileal Crohn's disease. Sequencing was performed with immunoSEQ multiplex PCR; in TCRdb, only in-frame clones are kept and a portion is missing. Of about 7,200 clones listed, roughly 88% are singletons. Sequencing was carried out using ileal tissue. The receptors come from an adult with Crohn's disease.

The chain joins TRBV4-2 to TRBJ2-7, with unresolved D. CDR3 size: 12 residues. Trimming shortened V by 0 bases and J by 6 bases, and 6 bases separated the two germline ends. Germline assignment: CDR1 LGHNA and CDR2 YNFKEQ. This CDR3 reads CASSQDRSEQYF. DNA of the CDR3: TGTGCCAGCAGCCAAGATCGGAGCGAGCAGTACTTC.

Only one count was recorded for this clone. The chain has TRBV19 and TRBJ2-5, with 7 nucleotides matching TRBD2. V lost 5 bases to trimming and J lost 5 bases; unmatched junction nucleotides: 8. This CDR3 is built from 14 residues. Germline CDR1 is LNHDA and CDR2 is SQIVND (reference sequence). CDR3 sequence (DNA): TGTGCCAGTAGTCATGGACTAGTCGGGGAGACCCAGTACTTC. Its protein product is CASSHGLVGETQYF.

This clone was seen just once. The rearrangement links TRBV4-1 to TRBJ1-1; no firm D call. The CDR3 has 13 amino acids. The V end was cut by 1 base, the J end by 1 base, with 4 bases between. Germline V gene data show CDR1 as MGHRA and CDR2 as YSYEKL. As DNA, the CDR3 is TGCGCCAGCAGCCAAGGCGAGAACACTGAAGCTTTCTTT. This gives the protein CASSQGENTEAFF.